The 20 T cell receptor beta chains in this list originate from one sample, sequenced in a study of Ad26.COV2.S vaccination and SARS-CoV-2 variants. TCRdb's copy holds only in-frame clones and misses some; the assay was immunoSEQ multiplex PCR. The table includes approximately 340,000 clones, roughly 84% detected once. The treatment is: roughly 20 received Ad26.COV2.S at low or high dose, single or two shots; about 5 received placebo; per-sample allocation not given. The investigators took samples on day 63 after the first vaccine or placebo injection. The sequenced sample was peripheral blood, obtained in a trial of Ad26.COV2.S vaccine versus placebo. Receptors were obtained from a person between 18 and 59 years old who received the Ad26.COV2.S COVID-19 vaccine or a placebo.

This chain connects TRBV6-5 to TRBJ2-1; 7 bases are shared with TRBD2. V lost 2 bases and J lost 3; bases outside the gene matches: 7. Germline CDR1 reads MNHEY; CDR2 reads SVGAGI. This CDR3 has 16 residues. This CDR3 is CASSYGQSSGYNEQFF. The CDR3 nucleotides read TGTGCCAGCAGTTACGGCCAATCTAGCGGCTACAATGAGCAGTTCTTC.

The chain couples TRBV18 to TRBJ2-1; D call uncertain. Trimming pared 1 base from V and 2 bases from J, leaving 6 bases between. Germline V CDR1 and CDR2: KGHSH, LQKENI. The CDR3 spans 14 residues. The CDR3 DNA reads TGTGCCAGCTCACCACAGGGAACCTACAATGAGCAGTTCTTC. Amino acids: CASSPQGTYNEQFF.

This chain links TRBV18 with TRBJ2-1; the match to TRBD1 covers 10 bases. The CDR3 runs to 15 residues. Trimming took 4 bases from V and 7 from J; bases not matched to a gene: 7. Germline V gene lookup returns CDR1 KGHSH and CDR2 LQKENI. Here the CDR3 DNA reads TGTGCCAGCTCACTCGGGACAGGGGCAGCAAATGAGCAGTTCTTC. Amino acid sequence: CASSLGTGAANEQFF.

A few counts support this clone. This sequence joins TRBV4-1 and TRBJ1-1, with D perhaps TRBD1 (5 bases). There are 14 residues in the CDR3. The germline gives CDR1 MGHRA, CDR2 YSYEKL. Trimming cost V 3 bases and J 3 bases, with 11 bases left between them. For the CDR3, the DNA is TGCGCCAGCAGCCATGACGGGGGGGACACTGAAGCTTTCTTT. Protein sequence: CASSHDGGDTEAFF.

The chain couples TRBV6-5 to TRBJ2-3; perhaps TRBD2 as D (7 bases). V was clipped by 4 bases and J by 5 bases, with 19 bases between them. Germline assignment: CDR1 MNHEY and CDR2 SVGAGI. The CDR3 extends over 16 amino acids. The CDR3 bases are TGTGCCAGCAGTTTACCGGGGGGCGGGGCGGGAGATACGCAGTATTTT. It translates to CASSLPGGGAGDTQYF.

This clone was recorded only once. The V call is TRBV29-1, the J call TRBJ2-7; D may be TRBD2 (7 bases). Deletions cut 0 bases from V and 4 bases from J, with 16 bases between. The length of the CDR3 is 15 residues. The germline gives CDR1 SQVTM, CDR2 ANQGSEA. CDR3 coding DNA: TGCAGCGTTGAAGATCCCCCTAGCGGACAGTACGAGCAGTACTTC. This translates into CSVEDPPSGQYEQYF.

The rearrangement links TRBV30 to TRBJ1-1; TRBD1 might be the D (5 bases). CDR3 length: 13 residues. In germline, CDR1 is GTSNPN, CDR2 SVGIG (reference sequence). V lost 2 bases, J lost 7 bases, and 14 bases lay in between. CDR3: CAWSPDKGHEAFF. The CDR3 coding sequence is TGTGCCTGGAGTCCGGACAAGGGCCATGAAGCTTTCTTT.

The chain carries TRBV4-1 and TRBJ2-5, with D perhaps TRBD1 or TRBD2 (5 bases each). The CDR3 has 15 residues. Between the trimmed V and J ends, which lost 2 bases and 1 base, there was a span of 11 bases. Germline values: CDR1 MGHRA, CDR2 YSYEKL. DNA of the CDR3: TGCGCCAGCAGCCAACCCTCGGGGCGCCAAGAGACCCAGTACTTC. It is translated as CASSQPSGRQETQYF.

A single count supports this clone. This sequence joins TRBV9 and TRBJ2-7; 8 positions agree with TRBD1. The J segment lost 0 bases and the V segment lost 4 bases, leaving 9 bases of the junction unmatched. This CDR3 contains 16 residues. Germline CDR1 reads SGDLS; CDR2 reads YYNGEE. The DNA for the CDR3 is TGTGCCAGCAGCCCAACGACAGGGGCAAACTCCTACGAGCAGTACTTC. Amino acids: CASSPTTGANSYEQYF.

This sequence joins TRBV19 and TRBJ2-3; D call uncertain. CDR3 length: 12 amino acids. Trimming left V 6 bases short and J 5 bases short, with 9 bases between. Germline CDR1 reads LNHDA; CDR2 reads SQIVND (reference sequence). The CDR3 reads CASSGPGDTQYF. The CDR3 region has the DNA TGTGCCAGTAGCGGACCGGGAGATACGCAGTATTTT.

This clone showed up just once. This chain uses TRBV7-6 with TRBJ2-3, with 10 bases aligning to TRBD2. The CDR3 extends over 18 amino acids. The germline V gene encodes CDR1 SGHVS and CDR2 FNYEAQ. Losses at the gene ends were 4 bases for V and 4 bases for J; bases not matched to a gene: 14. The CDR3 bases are TGTGCCAGCAGCTCTAGCTCTGGGGGGACTAGCGTTGCAGATACGCAGTATTTT. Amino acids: CASSSSSGGTSVADTQYF.

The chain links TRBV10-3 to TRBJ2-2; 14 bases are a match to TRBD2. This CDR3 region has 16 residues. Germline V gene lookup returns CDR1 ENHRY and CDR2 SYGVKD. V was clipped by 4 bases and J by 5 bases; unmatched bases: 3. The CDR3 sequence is CAISGGTSGSTGELFF. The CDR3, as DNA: TGTGCCATCAGTGGGGGGACTAGCGGGAGTACCGGGGAGCTGTTTTTT.

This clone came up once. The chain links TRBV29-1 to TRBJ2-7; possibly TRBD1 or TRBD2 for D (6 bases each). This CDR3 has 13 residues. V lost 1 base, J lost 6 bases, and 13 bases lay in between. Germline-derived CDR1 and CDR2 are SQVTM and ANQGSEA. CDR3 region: CSVEGRGTREQYF. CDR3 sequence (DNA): TGCAGCGTTGAAGGACGCGGGACACGCGAGCAGTACTTC.

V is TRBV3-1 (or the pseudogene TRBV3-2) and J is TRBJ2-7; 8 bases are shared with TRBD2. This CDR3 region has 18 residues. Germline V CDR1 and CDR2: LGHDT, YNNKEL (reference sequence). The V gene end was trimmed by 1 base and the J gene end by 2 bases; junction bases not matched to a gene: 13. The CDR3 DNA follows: TGTGCCAGCAGCCAAGGTGCTTGGTCTGACGGGAGGGCCTACGAGCAGTACTTC. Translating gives CASSQGAWSDGRAYEQYF.

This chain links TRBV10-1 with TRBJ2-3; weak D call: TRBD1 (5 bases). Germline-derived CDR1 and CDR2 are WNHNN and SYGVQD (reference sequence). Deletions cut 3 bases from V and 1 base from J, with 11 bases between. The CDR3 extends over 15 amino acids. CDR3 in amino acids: CASSDQGRGTDTQYF. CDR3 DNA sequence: TGCGCCAGCAGTGATCAGGGTAGGGGCACAGATACGCAGTATTTT.

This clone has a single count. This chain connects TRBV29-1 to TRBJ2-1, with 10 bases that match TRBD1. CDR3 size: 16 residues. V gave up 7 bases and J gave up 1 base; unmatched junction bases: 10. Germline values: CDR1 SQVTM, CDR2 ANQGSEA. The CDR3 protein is CSAKAGQGSSYNEQFF. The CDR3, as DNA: TGCAGCGCAAAAGCGGGACAGGGGTCGTCCTACAATGAGCAGTTCTTC.

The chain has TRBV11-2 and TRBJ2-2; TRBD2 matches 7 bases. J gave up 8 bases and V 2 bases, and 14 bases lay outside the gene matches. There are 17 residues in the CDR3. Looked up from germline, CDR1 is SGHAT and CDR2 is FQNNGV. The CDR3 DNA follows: TGTGCCAGCAGCTTAAGATTGGCGCGGGAGTTCTTAGGGGAGCTGTTTTTT. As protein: CASSLRLAREFLGELFF. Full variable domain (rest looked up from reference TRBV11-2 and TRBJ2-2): EAGVAQSPRYKIIEKRQSVAFWCNPISGHATLYWYQQILGQGPKLLIQFQNNGVVDDSQLPKDRFSAERLKGVDSTLKIQPAKLEDSAVYLCASSLRLAREFLGELFFGEGSRLTVL.

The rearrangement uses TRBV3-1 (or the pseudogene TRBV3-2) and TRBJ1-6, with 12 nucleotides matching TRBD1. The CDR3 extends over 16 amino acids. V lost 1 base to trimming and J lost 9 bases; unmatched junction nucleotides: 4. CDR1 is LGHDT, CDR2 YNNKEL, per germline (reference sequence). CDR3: CASSQGGTGGASPLHF. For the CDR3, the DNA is TGTGCCAGCAGCCAAGGGGGGACAGGGGGCGCTTCACCCCTCCACTTT.

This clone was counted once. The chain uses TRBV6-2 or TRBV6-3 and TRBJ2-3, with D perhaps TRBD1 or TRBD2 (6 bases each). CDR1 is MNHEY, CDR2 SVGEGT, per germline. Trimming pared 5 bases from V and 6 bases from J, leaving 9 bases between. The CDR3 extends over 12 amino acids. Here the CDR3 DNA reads TGTGCCAGCAGTAGGGGGAGGGATACGCAGTATTTT. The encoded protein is CASSRGRDTQYF.

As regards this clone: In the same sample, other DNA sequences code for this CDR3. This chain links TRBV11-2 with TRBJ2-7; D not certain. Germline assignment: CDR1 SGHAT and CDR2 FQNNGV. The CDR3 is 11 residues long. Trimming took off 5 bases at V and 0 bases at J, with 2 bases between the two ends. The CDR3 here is CASSPSYEQYF. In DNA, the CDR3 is TGTGCCAGCAGCCCCTCCTACGAGCAGTACTTC.